This T cell receptor beta chain was observed in a study of radiotherapy plus CTLA-4 blockade in lung cancer. Germline V CDR1 and CDR2: SGHAT, FQNNGV. Germline trimming cut 1 base from V and 3 bases from J; bases unmatched to any gene: 3. CDR3 length: 15 amino acids. Study-wide results and caveats: Researchers report tumor-derived TCR clones expanding in blood after radiotherapy plus ipilimumab. Reports state that early shifts in blood T cell clones, with interferon-beta, best predicted response.

This table comes from immunoSEQ multiplex PCR, and its TCRdb copy is limited to in-frame clones, with some not included. The sample includes tens of thousands of clones, roughly four fifths of them seen just once. Notes on this clone: Its target is unknown.

This sequence originates from a human donor with non-small cell lung cancer who had stable disease on radiotherapy plus ipilimumab. The chain uses TRBV11-2 and TRBJ2-7, with 10 bases lining up with TRBD1. The sample was peripheral blood, taken from a patient treated with radiotherapy plus ipilimumab. CDR3 in amino acids: CASSLGGTGVYEQYF. CDR3 DNA sequence: TGTGCCAGCAGCTTAGGAGGGACAGGGGTCTACGAGCAGTACTTC.